This is a list of T cell receptor beta chains from one sample in a study of blood T cell repertoires in COVID-19. Data came from immunoSEQ multiplex PCR; TCRdb stores just in-frame clones and leaves some out. The repertoire includes under 100,000 clones, 80% to 90% of them detected once, and approximately 1% sits in the top ten. Sequenced: peripheral blood. These receptor sequences come from a human donor in a cohort sampled during active COVID-19. Both conserved end residues are part of each CDR3. The order of the fields is J gene, clone size, D gene, V gene, CDR3 DNA, CDR3 protein. The D gene is left open where the match is weak. Clone size is stated in some rows and not others, as once, few, many or a class when expanded.

TRBJ2-1	-	TRBD2	TRBV9	TGTGCCAGCAGCGTAGGGGGGGCGGCTAGCGGGTACAATGAGCAGTTCTTC	CASSVGGAASGYNEQFF
TRBJ1-2	once	-	TRBV12-3/TRBV12-4	TGTGCCAGCAGTTTGGGAGGGGGCTACACCTTC	CASSLGGGYTF
TRBJ1-1	-	-	TRBV5-1	TGCGCCAGCAGCGGAGGTTTCACTGAAGCTTTCTTT	CASSGGFTEAFF
TRBJ2-7	-	TRBD1	TRBV9	TGTGCCAGCAGCGTAGGACAGGGATTCACCTACGAGCAGTACTTC	CASSVGQGFTYEQYF
TRBJ2-1	-	-	TRBV7-3	TGTGCCAGCAGCCCCCTTACAGGAGAGCAGTTCTTC	CASSPLTGEQFF
TRBJ2-3	-	TRBD2	TRBV7-9	TGTGCCTGCTGGACTAGCGGGAGTCATATCACAGATACGCAGTATTTT	CACWTSGSHITDTQYF
TRBJ2-3	-	TRBD2	TRBV6-2/TRBV6-3	TGTGCCAGCAGTTACCTAGCGGGAGGGCCCGACACAGATACGCAGTATTTT	CASSYLAGGPDTDTQYF
TRBJ2-1	-	-	TRBV7-2	TGTGCCAGCAGCTTAGATGACGGAGTCTACAATGAGCAGTTCTTC	CASSLDDGVYNEQFF
TRBJ1-4	-	TRBD1	TRBV27	TGTGCCAGCAGTTTATCCACTACAGGGGTGAAGGAAAAACTGTTTTTT	CASSLSTTGVKEKLFF
TRBJ2-5	-	-	TRBV10-2	TGCGCCAGCAGTGAGTCAGGACTCAAAGAGACCCAGTACTTC	CASSESGLKETQYF
TRBJ1-1	-	-	TRBV19	TGTGCCAGTAGTATCGGCGGAGAGAACACTGAAGCTTTCTTT	CASSIGGENTEAFF
TRBJ2-7	-	TRBD2	TRBV5-5	TGTGCCAGCAGCTTGTACGGGGGGTCCTACGAGCAGTACTTC	CASSLYGGSYEQYF
TRBJ2-5	-	TRBD2	TRBV2	TGTGCCAGCCTGACTAGCGGCTTCCGGCCAGAGACCCAGTACTTC	CASLTSGFRPETQYF
TRBJ2-3	-	TRBD2	TRBV28	TGTGCCAGCAGTTATCCATCCAATAGCGGGATCGGCACAGATACGCAGTATTTT	CASSYPSNSGIGTDTQYF
TRBJ2-7	-	-	TRBV30	TGTGCCTGGAGTATAAACTCCTACGAGCAGTACTTC	CAWSINSYEQYF
TRBJ2-2	-	-	TRBV2	TGTGCCAGCAGAGGGGAACGGGTACCAACCGGGGAGCTGTTTTTT	CASRGERVPTGELFF
TRBJ1-1	-	TRBD1	TRBV3-1/TRBV3-2	TGTGCCAGCAGCTCTCCCTCAGCTGAGAACGGTCATGCTTACAGGGGGCGATTCACTGAAGCTTTCTTT	CASSSPSAENGHAYRGRFTEAFF
TRBJ2-3	-	-	TRBV7-9	TGTGCCCAGGGGCCCCGCACAGATACGCAGTATTTT	CAQGPRTDTQYF
TRBJ2-5	once	TRBD2	TRBV18	TGTGCCAGCTCACCACCGGGCGGACTAGCGGAAGAGACCCAGTACTTC	CASSPPGGLAEETQYF
TRBJ2-1	-	-	TRBV7-8	TGTGCCAGCAGCTTAGGACAGGTAACGGGCAATGAGCAGTTCTTC	CASSLGQVTGNEQFF
TRBJ2-7	-	-	TRBV29-1	TGCAGCGTTGCCCAGGGAATACGCTCCTACGAGCAGTACTTC	CSVAQGIRSYEQYF
TRBJ1-3	-	-	TRBV2	TGTGCCAGCAGGGCGACAGGAAACACCATATATTTT	CASRATGNTIYF
TRBJ2-1	-	TRBD2	TRBV3-1/TRBV3-2	TGTGCCAGCAGCCAAGAGGCGGCGGGAGGGGGGGATGAGCAGTTCTTC	CASSQEAAGGGDEQFF